This T cell receptor beta chain originates from a study of blood T cell repertoires in COVID-19. Study at large: Acute and convalescent COVID-19 specimens originated in the United States, Italy and Spain. From T cells, B-cell-depleted T cells, or PBMCs came the material, which was cDNA or gDNA.

Seattle enrolled patients during active infection and tracked them longitudinally. Assay used: immunoSEQ multiplex PCR; TCRdb lists only in-frame clones, some missing. This table has 190,000 or so clones, just under 85% appearing once. Trimming took 0 bases from V and 7 from J; bases not matched to a gene: 7. Germline CDR1 reads MNHEY; CDR2 reads SVGAGI. This CDR3 is 16 amino acids long. The receptor was isolated from a man aged 55 to 69 with COVID-19, enrolled during active disease. Sample: peripheral blood. V gene TRBV6-5 combines with J gene TRBJ2-1, with 9 bases lining up with TRBD2. The DNA for the CDR3 is TGTGCCAGCAGTTACTCGAGAGCGGGAGGTCGAAATGAGCAGTTCTTC. Residues: CASSYSRAGGRNEQFF.